Shown below are 27 T cell receptor beta chains from a single sample sequenced in a study of identical twins. TCRdb used MiXCR to reprocess the 5' RACE reads, holding one entry per CDR3 protein. The sample yields 350,000 to 400,000 distinct CDR3 sequences, 9% to 10% seen once. Sequenced material: naive T cells sorted from blood. The receptors derive from a woman in her fifties or sixties in good health.

This clonotype came up a few times. The chain has TRBV7-9 and TRBJ2-1, with D unclear. Germline V gives CDR1 SEHNR, CDR2 FQNEAQ (reference sequence). V was pared by 4 bases and J by 3 bases, with 13 bases between. The CDR3 is made up of 15 amino acids. CDR3 nucleotides: TGTGCCAGCAGCTCAAACCGGGTGAACTACAATGAGCAGTTCTTC. This encodes CASSSNRVNYNEQFF.

The table lists this clonotype with a few counts. The chain has TRBV2 and TRBJ2-3; 7 positions match TRBD1. J was trimmed by 5 bases and V by 7 bases; bases with no gene match: 6. Germline V gives CDR1 SNHLY, CDR2 FYNNEI. The length of the CDR3 is 13 residues. The CDR3: CASKMRGRDTQYF. Written as DNA, the CDR3 is TGTGCCAGCAAGATGAGGGGGCGAGATACGCAGTATTTT.

In its sample, this clonotype was seen many times. The genes are TRBV7-8 and TRBJ1-4; D unclear. This CDR3 comprises 14 residues. Between the trimmed V and J ends, which lost 1 base and 0 bases, there was a span of 3 bases. The V gene's germline CDR1 is SGHVS and CDR2 FQNEAQ. CDR3 DNA: TGTGCCAGCAGCTTAGGGACAACTAATGAAAAACTGTTTTTT. Translating gives CASSLGTTNEKLFF. Variable domain in full (rest from reference TRBV7-8 and TRBJ1-4): GAGVSQSPRYKVAKRGQDVALRCDPISGHVSLFWYQQALGQGPEFLTYFQNEAQLDKSGLPSDRFFAERPEGSVSTLKIQRTQQEDSAVYLCASSLGTTNEKLFFGSGTQLSVL.

This clonotype turned up a few times. The junction and the germline gene differ at one end; a read error may be behind it. J is TRBJ2-2 and V is TRBV5-6; D perhaps matches TRBD2 (5 bases). The CDR3 contains 16 residues. Per the germline V gene, CDR1 is SGHDT and CDR2 is YYEEEE. This chain's CDR3 is CASSLDWGRDTGELFF. The CDR3 region has the DNA TGTGCCAGCAGTTTGGACTGGGGAAGAGACACCGGGGAGCTGTTTTTT.

The rearrangement links TRBV12-5 to TRBJ2-5; D ambiguous. The CDR3 has 13 residues. The germline V gene encodes CDR1 LGHNT and CDR2 FRNRAP. V dropped 0 bases and J dropped 5 bases, with 7 bases sitting between them. CDR3 sequence reads: CASGLVLCETQYF. The DNA of the CDR3 is TGTGCTAGTGGTTTGGTACTTTGCGAGACCCAGTACTTC.

The count of this clonotype is one. The V gene is TRBV2, the J gene TRBJ2-1; a possible D gene is TRBD1 (6 bases). Trimming pared 4 bases from V and 0 bases from J, leaving 10 bases between. This CDR3 contains 15 residues. Germline lookup yields CDR1 SNHLY and CDR2 FYNNEI. The CDR3 here is CASSGGQSSYNEQFF. The CDR3 region has the DNA TGTGCCAGCAGTGGGGGGCAGAGCTCCTACAATGAGCAGTTCTTC.

The table lists this clonotype with a few counts. The chain joins TRBV10-3 to TRBJ2-1, with 10 nucleotides matching TRBD2. Germline assignment: CDR1 ENHRY and CDR2 SYGVKD. J gave up 9 bases and V 10 bases, and 9 bases lay outside the gene matches. This CDR3 has 13 residues. CDR3 in amino acids: CATIAGGEVEQFF. The CDR3 DNA reads as TGTGCCACCATAGCGGGAGGAGAGGTTGAGCAGTTCTTC.

The chain uses TRBV24-1 and TRBJ2-3; D perhaps matches TRBD1 (6 bases). Germline CDR1 and CDR2: KGHDR and SFDVKD. The CDR3 totals 18 residues. Trimming shortened V by 7 bases and J by 7 bases, and 29 bases separated the two germline ends. The CDR3 is CATSARDTALGIKNTQYF. CDR3 in DNA: TGTGCCACCAGCGCCCGGGACACCGCCCTCGGAATCAAGAATACGCAGTATTTT.

This clonotype was picked up a small number of times. This chain joins TRBV7-9 and TRBJ2-1; 11 nucleotides agree with TRBD2. CDR3 length: 13 amino acids. The junction had 8 bases not matched to a gene; V was cut back by 11 bases and J by 8 bases. CDR1 and CDR2 (germline): SEHNR, FQNEAQ (reference sequence). The CDR3 region is CAGRTSGLHEQFF. CDR3 in DNA: TGTGCCGGAAGGACTAGCGGGCTCCATGAGCAGTTCTTC.

This clonotype was seen many times. The J gene is TRBJ2-1, the V gene TRBV5-5; D is ambiguous. The CDR3 runs 12 residues. CDR1 is SGHKS, CDR2 YYEKEE, per germline (reference sequence). V was shortened by 2 bases and J by 7 bases, with 7 bases between the two germline ends. CDR3 residues: CASSFVLNEQFF. CDR3 nucleotide sequence: TGTGCCAGCAGCTTTGTACTGAATGAGCAGTTCTTC. The full variable domain, its missing parts supplied by reference TRBV5-5 and TRBJ2-1, is DAGVTQSPTHLIKTRGQQVTLRCSPISGHKSVSWYQQVLGQGPQFIFQYYEKEERGRGNFPDRFSARQFPNYSSELNVNALLLGDSALYLCASSFVLNEQFFGPGTRLTVL.

The chain combines TRBV24-1 with TRBJ2-1; TRBD2 agrees at 12 bases. Looked up from germline, CDR1 is KGHDR and CDR2 is SFDVKD. The CDR3 covers 15 residues. The J segment lost 3 bases and the V segment lost 4 bases, leaving 0 bases of the junction unmatched. For the CDR3, the DNA is TGTGCCACCAGTGAGACTAGCGGGGGCTACAATGAGCAGTTCTTC. This gives the protein CATSETSGGYNEQFF.

This clonotype was found many times. The chain uses TRBV10-3 and TRBJ2-1; 7 nucleotides match TRBD1. Germline V gene lookup returns CDR1 ENHRY and CDR2 SYGVKD. CDR3 length: 15 residues. V was pared by 8 bases and J by 5 bases, with 12 bases of the junction left unmatched. CDR3 in amino acids: CAIGTDRVPHNEQFF. The CDR3 DNA is TGTGCCATCGGAACAGACAGGGTGCCCCACAATGAGCAGTTCTTC.

The chain recombines TRBV5-1 with TRBJ1-2; weak D call: TRBD1 (6 bases). In germline, CDR1 is SGHRS, CDR2 YFSETQ. The CDR3 runs 14 residues. The V end lost 2 bases, the J end lost 6 bases, and 14 bases lay between the germline ends. CDR3 in amino acids: CASSLITGSNGYTF. In nucleotides, the CDR3 is TGCGCCAGCAGCTTAATTACAGGGTCCAATGGCTACACCTTC.

This clonotype has a count of ten or more. The chain is built from TRBV12-3 or TRBV12-4 and TRBJ2-1; perhaps TRBD1 as D (6 bases). The CDR3 runs 13 residues. Trimming removed 6 bases at V and 4 bases at J, with 10 bases between. The CDR3 DNA follows: TGTGCCAGCAGCCCAGACAGGTACAATGAGCAGTTCTTC. Amino acids: CASSPDRYNEQFF.

Many counts were recorded for this clonotype. This rearrangement joins TRBV7-9 to TRBJ1-5; no definite D call. Trimming shortened V by 5 bases and J by 3 bases, and 11 bases separated the two germline ends. The germline V gene encodes CDR1 SEHNR and CDR2 FQNEAQ (reference sequence). The length of the CDR3 is 14 residues. CDR3 residues: CASSDGNPNQPQHF. The CDR3, as DNA: TGTGCCAGCAGCGACGGGAACCCCAATCAGCCCCAGCATTTT.

This rearrangement joins TRBV5-1 to TRBJ2-1; the match to TRBD1 covers 7 bases. V shed 0 bases, J shed 6 bases, and the junction held 6 bases outside the gene matches. The CDR3 has 15 amino acids. Germline CDR1 SGHRS, CDR2 YFSETQ. CDR3 sequence reads: CASSLVTGKFNEQFF. Here the CDR3 DNA reads TGCGCCAGCAGCTTGGTGACAGGGAAGTTCAATGAGCAGTTCTTC.

V and J are TRBV12-3 or TRBV12-4 and TRBJ2-7; 9 nucleotides agree with TRBD2. The CDR3 totals 14 residues. V lost 6 bases to trimming and J lost 2 bases; unmatched junction nucleotides: 5. The CDR3 DNA reads as TGTGCCAGCAGCAGACTAGCGGCAGCCTACGAGCAGTACTTC. Protein: CASSRLAAAYEQYF.

This clonotype has a count of ten or more. This chain links TRBV12-3 or TRBV12-4 with TRBJ2-5; TRBD1 matches 9 bases. This CDR3 is 19 amino acids long. With 2 bases clipped from V and 4 bases from J, the junction kept 17 bases outside the gene matches. DNA for the CDR3: TGTGCCAGCAGTTTATCCCGGGACAGGGAGGGTAGCTGGCGAGAGACCCAGTACTTC. This codes for CASSLSRDREGSWRETQYF.

This clonotype was counted between two and nine times. This chain uses TRBV12-3 or TRBV12-4 with TRBJ2-3, with TRBD2 matching over 11 bases. CDR3 length: 15 amino acids. After removal of 5 bases from V and 5 bases from J, the junction contained 6 bases not matched to a gene. The CDR3, as DNA: TGTGCCAGCAGTCTACTAGCGGGAGACATAGATACGCAGTATTTT. It translates to CASSLLAGDIDTQYF.

This clonotype was detected ten times or more. This CDR3 is CATSVLGTGDDEQFF. CDR3 coding DNA: TGTGCCACCAGTGTCCTAGGGACGGGGGACGATGAGCAGTTCTTC. The genes are TRBV24-1 and TRBJ2-1, with D possibly matching TRBD2 (6 bases). Germline CDR1 and CDR2: KGHDR and SFDVKD. The CDR3 runs 15 residues. Trimming removed 5 bases from V and 8 bases from J, with 18 bases in between.

This clonotype was counted ten times or more. The V call is TRBV12-3 or TRBV12-4, the J call TRBJ1-5; 7 bases are a match to TRBD1. The CDR3 is 15 residues long. V lost 5 bases and J lost 0; bases outside the gene matches: 4. DNA for the CDR3: TGTGCCAGCAGTGCTGGGACAGTTAGCAATCAGCCCCAGCATTTT. Residues: CASSAGTVSNQPQHF.

A note on this clonotype: A much larger clone differs by one base, so this may be a read error. The chain recombines TRBV11-2 with TRBJ2-1, with TRBD2 matching 7 bases. The trim removed 5 bases at V and 5 bases at J, leaving 9 bases unmatched. CDR3 length equals 15 residues. Germline assignment: CDR1 SGHAT and CDR2 FQNNGV. The CDR3 region is CASSKVGGSHNEQFF. The CDR3 DNA sequence: TGTGCCAGCAGCAAAGTCGGGGGGTCCCACAATGAGCAGTTCTTC.

This rearrangement joins TRBV11-2 to TRBJ2-6; maybe TRBD1 (6 bases). V lost 7 bases, J lost 0 bases, and 19 bases lay in between. The CDR3 is 18 amino acids. Per the germline V gene, CDR1 is SGHAT and CDR2 is FQNNGV. This chain's CDR3 is CASTLSRVGASGANVLTF. For the CDR3, the DNA is TGTGCCAGCACCCTCTCGAGAGTGGGGGCCTCTGGGGCCAACGTCCTGACTTTC.

This chain links TRBV7-9 with TRBJ2-6; D not resolved. The CDR3 runs to 13 residues. Germline V gives CDR1 SEHNR, CDR2 FQNEAQ (reference sequence). Between the trimmed V and J ends, which lost 11 bases and 4 bases, there was a span of 12 bases. The CDR3 sequence: CACHGSGANVLTF. The CDR3 nucleotides read TGTGCCTGTCACGGCTCCGGGGCCAACGTCCTGACTTTC. Supplemented by reference TRBV7-9 and TRBJ2-6, the full variable domain reads DTGVSQNPRHKITKRGQNVTFRCDPISEHNRLYWYRQTLGQGPEFLTYFQNEAQLEKSRLLSDRFSAERPKGSFSTLEIQRTEQGDSAMYLCACHGSGANVLTFGAGSRLTVL.

This clonotype showed up just a few times. The chain employs TRBV4-1 and TRBJ2-7; D tentatively reads TRBD1 or TRBD2 (5 bases each). CDR1 is MGHRA, CDR2 YSYEKL, per germline. The CDR3 has 14 residues. Between the trimmed V and J ends, which lost 4 bases and 4 bases, there was a span of 14 bases. CDR3 sequence reads: CASSPTPEGYEQYV. The DNA for the CDR3 is TGCGCCAGCAGCCCGACCCCAGAGGGGTACGAGCAGTACGTC.

The chain recombines TRBV20-1 with TRBJ2-1; TRBD1 aligns across 8 bases. The CDR3 is 13 amino acids. V lost 1 base, J lost 9 bases, and 5 bases stayed unmatched. Per germline, CDR1 DFQATT and CDR2 SNEGSKA (reference sequence). The CDR3 nucleotides read TGCAGTGCTAGAGGGCAGGGGGCGCGTGAGCAGTTCTTC. Its translation: CSARGQGAREQFF.

The chain couples TRBV28 to TRBJ2-7; tentatively, D is TRBD1 (5 bases). The V gene lost 3 bases and the J gene lost 4 bases, with 10 bases spanning the gap. This CDR3 has 13 residues. Germline values: CDR1 MDHEN, CDR2 SYDVKM. Written as DNA, the CDR3 is TGTGCCAGCAGTTTTGGGGCGCCGTACGAGCAGTACTTC. Translation: CASSFGAPYEQYF.